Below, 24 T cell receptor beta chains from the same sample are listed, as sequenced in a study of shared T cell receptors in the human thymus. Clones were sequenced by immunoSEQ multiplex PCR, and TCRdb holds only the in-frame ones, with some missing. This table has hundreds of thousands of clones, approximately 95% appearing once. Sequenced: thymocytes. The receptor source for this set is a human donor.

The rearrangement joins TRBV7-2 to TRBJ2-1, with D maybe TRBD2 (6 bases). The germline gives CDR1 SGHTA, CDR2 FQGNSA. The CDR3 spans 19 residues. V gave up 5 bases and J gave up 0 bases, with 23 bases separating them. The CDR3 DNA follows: TGTGCCAGCAGCCGACGGCGGGACGCCTTAAGAAGCTCCTACAATGAGCAGTTCTTC. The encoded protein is CASSRRRDALRSSYNEQFF. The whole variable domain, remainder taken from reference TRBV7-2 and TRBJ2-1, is GAGVSQSPSNKVTEKGKDVELRCDPISGHTALYWYRQSLGQGLEFLIYFQGNSAPDKSGLPSDRFSAERTGGSVSTLTIQRTQQEDSAVYLCASSRRRDALRSSYNEQFFGPGTRLTVL.

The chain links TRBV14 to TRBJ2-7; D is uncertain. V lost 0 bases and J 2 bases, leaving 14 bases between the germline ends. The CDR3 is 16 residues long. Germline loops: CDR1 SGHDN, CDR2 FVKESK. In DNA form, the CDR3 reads TGTGCCAGCAGCCAAGAACGGTGGGTCCCTCCCTACGAGCAGTACTTC. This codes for CASSQERWVPPYEQYF.

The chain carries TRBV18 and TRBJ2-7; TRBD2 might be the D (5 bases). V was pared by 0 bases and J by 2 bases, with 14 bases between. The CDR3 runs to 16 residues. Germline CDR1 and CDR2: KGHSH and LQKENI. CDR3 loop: CASSPPLLARTYEQYF. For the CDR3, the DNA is TGTGCCAGCTCACCACCGTTATTAGCGCGAACCTACGAGCAGTACTTC. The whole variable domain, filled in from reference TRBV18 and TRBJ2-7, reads NAGVMQNPRHLVRRRGQEARLRCSPMKGHSHVYWYRQLPEEGLKFMVYLQKENIIDESGMPKERFSAEFPKEGPSILRIQQVVRGDSAAYFCASSPPLLARTYEQYFGPGTRLTVT.

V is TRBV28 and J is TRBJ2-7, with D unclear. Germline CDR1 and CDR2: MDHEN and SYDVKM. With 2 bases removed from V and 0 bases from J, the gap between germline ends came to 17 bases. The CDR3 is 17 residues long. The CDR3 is CASSLPSLRAGSYEQYF. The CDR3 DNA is TGTGCCAGCAGTTTACCTTCCCTCCGGGCAGGCTCCTACGAGCAGTACTTC.

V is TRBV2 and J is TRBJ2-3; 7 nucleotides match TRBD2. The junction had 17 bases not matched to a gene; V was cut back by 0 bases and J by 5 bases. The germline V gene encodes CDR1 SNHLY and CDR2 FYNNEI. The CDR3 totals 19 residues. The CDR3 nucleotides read TGTGCCAGCAGTGAAGCACGAAGGAGGGAGGGAGGGCCCGTAGATACGCAGTATTTT. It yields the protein CASSEARRREGGPVDTQYF.

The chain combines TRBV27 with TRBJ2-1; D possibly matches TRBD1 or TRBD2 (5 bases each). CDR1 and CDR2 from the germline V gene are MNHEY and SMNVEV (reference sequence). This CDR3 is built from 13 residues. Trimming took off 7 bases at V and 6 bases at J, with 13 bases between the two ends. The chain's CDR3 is CASIGTDPNEQFF. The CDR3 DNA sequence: TGTGCCAGCATCGGGACGGATCCCAATGAGCAGTTCTTC.

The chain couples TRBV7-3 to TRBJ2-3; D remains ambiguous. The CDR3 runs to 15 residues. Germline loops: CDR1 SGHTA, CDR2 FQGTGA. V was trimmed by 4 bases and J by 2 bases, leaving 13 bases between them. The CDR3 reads CASSSRELTTDTQYF. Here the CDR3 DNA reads TGTGCCAGCAGCTCCCGTGAGCTTACCACAGATACGCAGTATTTT.

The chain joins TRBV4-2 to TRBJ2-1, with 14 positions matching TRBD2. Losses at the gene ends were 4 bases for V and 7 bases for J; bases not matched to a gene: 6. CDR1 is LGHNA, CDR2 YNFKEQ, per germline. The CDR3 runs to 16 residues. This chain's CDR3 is CASSPGLAGVWNEQFF. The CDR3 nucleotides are TGTGCCAGCAGCCCGGGACTAGCGGGAGTTTGGAATGAGCAGTTCTTC.

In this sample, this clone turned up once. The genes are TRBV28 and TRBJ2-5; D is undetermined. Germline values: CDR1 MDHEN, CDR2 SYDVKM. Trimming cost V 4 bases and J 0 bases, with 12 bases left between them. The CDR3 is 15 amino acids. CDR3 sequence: CASSSVTTNQETQYF. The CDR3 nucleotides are TGTGCCAGCAGTTCCGTTACAACCAACCAAGAGACCCAGTACTTC.

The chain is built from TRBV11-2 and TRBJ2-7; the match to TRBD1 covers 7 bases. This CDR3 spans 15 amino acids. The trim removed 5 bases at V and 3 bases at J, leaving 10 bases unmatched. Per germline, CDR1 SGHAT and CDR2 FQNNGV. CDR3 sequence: CASSPRQGPIYEQYF. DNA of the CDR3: TGTGCCAGCAGCCCAAGACAGGGCCCTATCTACGAGCAGTACTTC.

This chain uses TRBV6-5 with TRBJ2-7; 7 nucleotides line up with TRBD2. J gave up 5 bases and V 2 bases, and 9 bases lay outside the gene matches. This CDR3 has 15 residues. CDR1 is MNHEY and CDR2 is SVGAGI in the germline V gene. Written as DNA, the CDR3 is TGTGCCAGCAGTTACATAGGACTAGTACCCCACGAGCAGTACTTC. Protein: CASSYIGLVPHEQYF.

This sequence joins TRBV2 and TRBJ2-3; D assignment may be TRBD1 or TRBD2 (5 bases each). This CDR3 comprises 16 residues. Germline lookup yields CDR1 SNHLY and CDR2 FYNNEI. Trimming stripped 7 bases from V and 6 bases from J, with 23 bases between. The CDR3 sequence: CASKEEGSNHTDTQYF. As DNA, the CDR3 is TGTGCCAGCAAAGAAGAGGGGTCCAACCACACGGATACGCAGTATTTT.

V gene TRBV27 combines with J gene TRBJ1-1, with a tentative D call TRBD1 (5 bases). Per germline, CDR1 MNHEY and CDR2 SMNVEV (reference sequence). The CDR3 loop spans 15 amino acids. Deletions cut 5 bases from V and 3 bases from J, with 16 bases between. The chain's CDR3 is CASSPLREGDTEAFF. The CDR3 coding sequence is TGTGCCAGCAGTCCTCTCAGGGAAGGGGACACTGAAGCTTTCTTT.

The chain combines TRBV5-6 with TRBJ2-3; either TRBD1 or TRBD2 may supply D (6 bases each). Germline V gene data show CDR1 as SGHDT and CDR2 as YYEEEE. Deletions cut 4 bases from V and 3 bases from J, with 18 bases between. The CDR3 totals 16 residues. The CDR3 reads CASSGTKGGRTDTQYF. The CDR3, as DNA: TGTGCCAGCAGCGGGACGAAGGGGGGCAGGACAGATACGCAGTATTTT.

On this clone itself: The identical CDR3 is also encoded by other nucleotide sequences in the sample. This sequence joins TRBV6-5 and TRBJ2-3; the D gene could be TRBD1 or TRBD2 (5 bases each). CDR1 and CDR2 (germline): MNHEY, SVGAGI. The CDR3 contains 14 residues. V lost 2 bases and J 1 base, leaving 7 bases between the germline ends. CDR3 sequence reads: CASSYGGRTDTQYF. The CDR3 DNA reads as TGTGCCAGCAGTTACGGGGGTCGCACAGATACGCAGTATTTT.

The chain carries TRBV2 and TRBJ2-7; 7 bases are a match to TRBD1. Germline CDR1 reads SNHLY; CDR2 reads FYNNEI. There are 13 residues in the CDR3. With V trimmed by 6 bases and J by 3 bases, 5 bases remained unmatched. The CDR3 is CASSRDSCYEQYF. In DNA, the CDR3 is TGTGCCAGCAGCCGGGACAGTTGCTACGAGCAGTACTTC.

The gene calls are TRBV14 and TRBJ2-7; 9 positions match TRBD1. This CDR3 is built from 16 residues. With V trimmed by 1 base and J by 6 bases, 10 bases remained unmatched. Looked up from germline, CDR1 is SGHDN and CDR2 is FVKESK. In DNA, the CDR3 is TGTGCCAGCAGCCAAGGTTTGAGGGACAGGGCCTCCGAGCAGTACTTC. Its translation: CASSQGLRDRASEQYF.

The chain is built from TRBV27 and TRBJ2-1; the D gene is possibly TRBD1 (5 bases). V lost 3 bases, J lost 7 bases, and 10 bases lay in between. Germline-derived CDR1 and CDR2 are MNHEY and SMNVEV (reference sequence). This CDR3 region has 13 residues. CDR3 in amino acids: CASSFSQGNEQFF. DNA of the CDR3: TGTGCCAGCAGTTTCTCCCAGGGAAATGAGCAGTTCTTC.

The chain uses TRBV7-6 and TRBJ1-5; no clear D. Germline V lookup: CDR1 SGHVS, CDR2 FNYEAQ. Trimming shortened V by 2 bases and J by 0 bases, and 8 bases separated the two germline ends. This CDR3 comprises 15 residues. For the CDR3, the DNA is TGTGCCAGCAGCTTAAGGGAGTATAGCAATCAGCCCCAGCATTTT. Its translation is CASSLREYSNQPQHF.

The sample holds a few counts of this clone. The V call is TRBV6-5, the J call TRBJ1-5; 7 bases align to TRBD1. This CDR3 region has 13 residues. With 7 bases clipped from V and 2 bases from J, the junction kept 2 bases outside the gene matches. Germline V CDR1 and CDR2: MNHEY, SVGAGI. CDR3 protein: CASTGGGNQPQHF. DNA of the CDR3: TGTGCCAGCACAGGGGGGGGCAATCAGCCCCAGCATTTT.

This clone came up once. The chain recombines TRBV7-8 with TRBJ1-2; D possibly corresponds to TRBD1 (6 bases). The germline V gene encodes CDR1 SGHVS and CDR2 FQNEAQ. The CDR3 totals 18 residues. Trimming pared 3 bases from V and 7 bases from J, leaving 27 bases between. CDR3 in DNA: TGTGCCAGCAGCTTGAGTTCCCGATGGCAGGGGACCATCGGTGGCTACACCTTC. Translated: CASSLSSRWQGTIGGYTF.

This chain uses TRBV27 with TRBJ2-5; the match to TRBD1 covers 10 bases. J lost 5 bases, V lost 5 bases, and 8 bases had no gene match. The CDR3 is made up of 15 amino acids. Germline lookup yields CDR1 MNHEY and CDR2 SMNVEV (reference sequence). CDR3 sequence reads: CASSNPGQGRETQYF. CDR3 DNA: TGTGCCAGCAGTAACCCGGGACAGGGGAGGGAGACCCAGTACTTC.

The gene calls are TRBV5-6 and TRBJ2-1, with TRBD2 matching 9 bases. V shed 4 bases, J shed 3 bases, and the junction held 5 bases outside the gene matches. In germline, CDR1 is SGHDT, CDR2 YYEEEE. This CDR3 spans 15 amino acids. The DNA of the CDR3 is TGTGCCAGCAGCCCCAGGACTAGCGTCTACAATGAGCAGTTCTTC. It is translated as CASSPRTSVYNEQFF.

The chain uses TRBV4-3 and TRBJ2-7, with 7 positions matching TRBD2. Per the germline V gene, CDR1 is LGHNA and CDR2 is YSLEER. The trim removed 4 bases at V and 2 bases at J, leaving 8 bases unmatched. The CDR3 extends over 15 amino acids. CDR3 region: CASSRGEGGPYEQYF. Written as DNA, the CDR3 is TGCGCCAGCAGCCGAGGGGAGGGAGGGCCCTACGAGCAGTACTTC.